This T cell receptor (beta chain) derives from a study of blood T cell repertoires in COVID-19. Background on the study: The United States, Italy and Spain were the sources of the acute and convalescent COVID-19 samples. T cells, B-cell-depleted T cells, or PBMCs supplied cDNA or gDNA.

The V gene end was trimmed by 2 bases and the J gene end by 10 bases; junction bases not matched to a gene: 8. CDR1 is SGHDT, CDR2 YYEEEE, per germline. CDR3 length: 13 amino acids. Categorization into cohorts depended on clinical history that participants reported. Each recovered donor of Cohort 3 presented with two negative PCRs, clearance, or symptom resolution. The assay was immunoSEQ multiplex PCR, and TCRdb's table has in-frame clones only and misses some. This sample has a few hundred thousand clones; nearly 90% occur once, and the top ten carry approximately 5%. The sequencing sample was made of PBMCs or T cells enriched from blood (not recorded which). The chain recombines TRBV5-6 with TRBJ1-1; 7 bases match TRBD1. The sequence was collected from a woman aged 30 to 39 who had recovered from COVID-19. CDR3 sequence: CASSFLRQGPAFF. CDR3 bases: TGTGCCAGCAGCTTTTTGAGACAGGGCCCAGCTTTCTTT.